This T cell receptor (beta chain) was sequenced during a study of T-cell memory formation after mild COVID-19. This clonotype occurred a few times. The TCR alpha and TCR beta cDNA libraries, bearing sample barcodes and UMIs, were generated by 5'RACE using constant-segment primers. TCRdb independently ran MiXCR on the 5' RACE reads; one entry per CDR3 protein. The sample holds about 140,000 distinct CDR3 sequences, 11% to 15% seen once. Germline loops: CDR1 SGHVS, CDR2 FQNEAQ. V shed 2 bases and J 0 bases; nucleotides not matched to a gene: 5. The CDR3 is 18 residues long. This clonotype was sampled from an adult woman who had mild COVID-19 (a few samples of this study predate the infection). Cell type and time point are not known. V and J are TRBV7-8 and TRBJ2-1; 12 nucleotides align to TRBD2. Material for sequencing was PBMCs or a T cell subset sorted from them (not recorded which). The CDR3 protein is CASSLISGLAGSYNEQFF. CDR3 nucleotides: TGTGCCAGCAGCTTAATATCGGGACTAGCGGGCTCCTACAATGAGCAGTTCTTC.